This entry is about one T cell receptor beta chain. RNA totalling 0.5 to 1 ug underwent reverse transcription with random hexamers. Multiplex immunoSEQ PCR targeted 54 Vbeta and 13 Jbeta TCR beta segments. From the immunoSEQ multiplex PCR reads, TCRdb called clonotypes with MiXCR, one entry per CDR3 protein. The table lists tens of thousands of distinct CDR3 sequences, about 95% of them singletons. The authors sequenced TCR beta from blood CD8+ and CD4+ T cells. TEMRA cells were enriched by FACS, while CD8+ and CD4+ T cells were obtained through a negative isolation that was performed magnetically. This record comes from a study of CD8 T cells in Susac syndrome. The germline V gene encodes CDR1 MNHEY and CDR2 SVGAGI. CDR3 size: 13 residues. Deletions cut 0 bases from V and 8 bases from J, with 8 bases between.

This TCR was recovered from a human donor with multiple sclerosis. The V call is TRBV6-5, the J call TRBJ2-1; D unresolved. Sequencing was performed on CD8+ T cells from PBMCs. The CDR3 here is CASSYSRTDEQFF. CDR3 sequence (DNA): TGTGCCAGCAGTTACTCAAGAACCGATGAGCAGTTCTTC.